The 26 T cell receptor beta chains below come from one sample, sequenced in a study of cytomegalovirus exposure and HLA in healthy donors. Primers: 60 Vbeta forward and 13 Jbeta reverse. Assay: immunoSEQ multiplex PCR; the TCRdb copy retains only in-frame clones and omits some. Of approximately 150,000 clones in the sample, around 84% were seen once. Source material: PBMCs. All receptors come from a boy aged 2 to 9 in good health and CMV-seronegative.

The V call is TRBV4-2, the J call TRBJ2-5, with 8 positions matching TRBD2. Germline CDR1 and CDR2: LGHNA and YNFKEQ. This CDR3 is 16 amino acids long. The junction had 5 bases not matched to a gene; V was cut back by 0 bases and J by 2 bases. In DNA, the CDR3 is TGTGCCAGCAGCCAAGATCGATTAGCGGGGCAAGAGACCCAGTACTTC. Residues: CASSQDRLAGQETQYF.

The sample holds a few counts of this clone. The V call is TRBV27, the J call TRBJ2-3; 8 bases map to TRBD1. Per germline, CDR1 MNHEY and CDR2 SMNVEV (reference sequence). The CDR3 totals 19 residues. Germline trimming cut 6 bases from V and 2 bases from J; bases unmatched to any gene: 19. The CDR3 DNA reads as TGTGCCAGCAGCCGCCACGTCGGACAGGGCGTACTATTCACAGATACGCAGTATTTT. Translating gives CASSRHVGQGVLFTDTQYF.

The chain has TRBV10-3 and TRBJ2-2; possible D gene TRBD2, 5 bases. The CDR3 covers 14 residues. Trimming left V 11 bases short and J 0 bases short, with 13 bases between. Germline V CDR1 and CDR2: ENHRY, SYGVKD. This chain's CDR3 is CASTSGSNTGELFF. The CDR3 DNA reads as TGTGCCTCTACAAGCGGTTCGAACACCGGGGAGCTGTTTTTT.

The chain uses TRBV5-1 and TRBJ1-3, with 9 bases lining up with TRBD1. The germline gives CDR1 SGHRS, CDR2 YFSETQ. This CDR3 region has 16 residues. Trimming took 5 bases from V and 4 from J; bases not matched to a gene: 10. CDR3 DNA: TGCGCCAGCAGGGATATAGGACAGGGGACCGGAAACACCATATATTTT. It translates to CASRDIGQGTGNTIYF.

The V call is TRBV7-2, the J call TRBJ2-1; 7 nucleotides line up with TRBD2. Per germline, CDR1 SGHTA and CDR2 FQGNSA. CDR3 length equals 15 residues. Trimming removed 3 bases from V and 7 bases from J; junction bases left unmatched: 9. CDR3 nucleotides: TGTGCCAGCAGCTTGGGCGGGAGCGGCCGGAATGAGCAGTTCTTC. It translates to CASSLGGSGRNEQFF.

This chain joins TRBV6-4 and TRBJ2-3, with TRBD2 identical over 11 bases. Germline CDR1 is MRHNA and CDR2 is SNTAGT. The CDR3 is 15 amino acids. V shed 3 bases and J 1 base; nucleotides not matched to a gene: 0. For the CDR3, the DNA is TGTGCCAGCAGTGAGACTAGCGGGGGCACAGATACGCAGTATTTT. Translation: CASSETSGGTDTQYF.

This clone has only a few counts. The chain has TRBV28 and TRBJ1-5; 10 positions agree with TRBD1. CDR3 length equals 16 residues. Germline CDR1 reads MDHEN; CDR2 reads SYDVKM. Trimming at V came to 3 bases and at J to 2 bases, leaving 4 bases not matched to a gene. The CDR3 spells CASSLTGTGGNQPQHF. CDR3 DNA sequence: TGTGCCAGCAGTTTGACCGGGACAGGGGGCAATCAGCCCCAGCATTTT.

V is TRBV7-2 and J is TRBJ2-1, with 9 bases identical to TRBD2. Germline lookup yields CDR1 SGHTA and CDR2 FQGNSA. CDR3 length equals 15 residues. V lost 4 bases, J lost 4 bases, and 5 bases stayed unmatched. CDR3 protein: CASSSAGGRYNEQFF. CDR3 bases: TGTGCCAGCAGCTCGGCGGGGGGGCGGTACAATGAGCAGTTCTTC. Full variable domain (missing parts from reference TRBV7-2 and TRBJ2-1): GAGVSQSPSNKVTEKGKDVELRCDPISGHTALYWYRQSLGQGLEFLIYFQGNSAPDKSGLPSDRFSAERTGGSVSTLTIQRTQQEDSAVYLCASSSAGGRYNEQFFGPGTRLTVL.

In its sample, this clone was seen once. The chain carries TRBV5-5 and TRBJ2-7, with D possibly matching TRBD1 (5 bases). The length of the CDR3 is 14 residues. The V gene lost 4 bases and the J gene lost 5 bases, with 16 bases spanning the gap. CDR1 is SGHKS, CDR2 YYEKEE, per germline (reference sequence). CDR3 protein: CASSPVPTVHEQYF. The CDR3 DNA reads as TGTGCCAGCAGCCCCGTCCCGACAGTCCACGAGCAGTACTTC.

The chain is built from TRBV9 and TRBJ2-5, with 8 bases identical to TRBD2. The junction had 8 bases not matched to a gene; V was cut back by 2 bases and J by 5 bases. The CDR3 has 15 residues. Germline lookup yields CDR1 SGDLS and CDR2 YYNGEE. CDR3 in DNA: TGTGCCAGCAGCGTGACGGGGGGGAATCTGGAGACCCAGTACTTC. Translated, it gives CASSVTGGNLETQYF.

The chain uses TRBV4-2 and TRBJ2-7; TRBD2 might be the D (5 bases). V was cut by 2 bases and J by 3 bases, with 23 bases left in between. Germline V gives CDR1 LGHNA, CDR2 YNFKEQ. CDR3 length equals 18 residues. The CDR3 spells CASSQTTPGTASIYEQYF. CDR3 bases: TGTGCCAGCAGCCAAACTACACCGGGAACCGCCTCAATCTACGAGCAGTACTTC.

This chain connects TRBV2 to TRBJ2-3; TRBD2 agrees at 8 bases. This CDR3 region has 19 residues. Germline V gene sequence: CDR1 SNHLY, CDR2 FYNNEI. The V gene end was trimmed by 9 bases and the J gene end by 0 bases; junction bases not matched to a gene: 20. The CDR3 reads CARDKTVAGKSISTDTQYF. The CDR3 bases are TGTGCCAGGGACAAGACCGTAGCGGGGAAAAGTATTAGCACAGATACGCAGTATTTT. The full variable domain, with the rest looked up from reference TRBV2 and TRBJ2-3, is EPEVTQTPSHQVTQMGQEVILRCVPISNHLYFYWYRQILGQKVEFLVSFYNNEISEKSEIFDDQFSVERPDGSNFTLKIRSTKLEDSAMYFCARDKTVAGKSISTDTQYFGPGTRLTVL.

This rearrangement joins TRBV9 to TRBJ2-7, with 8 bases aligning to TRBD2. Trimming took 2 bases from V and 9 from J; bases not matched to a gene: 10. CDR3 length equals 14 residues. From germline, CDR1 is SGDLS and CDR2 YYNGEE. The CDR3: CASSVQDLAGVQYF. CDR3 DNA: TGTGCCAGCAGCGTCCAGGACCTAGCGGGCGTGCAGTACTTC.

Concerning this clone: The junction does not match germline at one end; this may be a read error. This chain links TRBV7-9 with TRBJ1-2, with a weak D call TRBD1 (6 bases). CDR1 is SEHNR and CDR2 is FQNEAQ in the germline V gene (reference sequence). The CDR3 has 12 residues. The CDR3 is CSSSTQTGGYTF. CDR3 nucleotides: TGTTCCAGCAGCACACAGACAGGTGGCTACACCTTC.

Only a few counts were recorded for this clone. The gene calls are TRBV2 and TRBJ1-5; D may be TRBD1 (6 bases). This CDR3 is built from 15 residues. V lost 4 bases and J 0 bases, leaving 10 bases between the germline ends. Germline CDR1 SNHLY, CDR2 FYNNEI. CDR3 loop: CASSGGLPSNQPQHF. DNA for the CDR3: TGTGCCAGCAGTGGGGGGCTACCTAGCAATCAGCCCCAGCATTTT.

The chain uses TRBV4-2 and TRBJ1-4, with TRBD1 matching over 8 bases. Germline loops: CDR1 LGHNA, CDR2 YNFKEQ. The CDR3 sequence is 17 residues long. Losses at the gene ends were 4 bases for V and 0 bases for J; bases not matched to a gene: 7. The chain's CDR3 is CASSLRQGTATNEKLFF. CDR3 sequence (DNA): TGTGCCAGCAGCCTAAGACAGGGGACTGCAACTAATGAAAAACTGTTTTTT.

The CDR3 bases are TGTGCCAGCTGGGACAGGCAGTATAATTCACCCCTCCACTTT. Translated, it gives CASWDRQYNSPLHF. This rearrangement joins TRBV19 to TRBJ1-6, with 8 bases matching TRBD1. Germline loops: CDR1 LNHDA, CDR2 SQIVND (reference sequence). The length of the CDR3 is 14 residues. Germline trimming cut 9 bases from V and 4 bases from J; bases unmatched to any gene: 5.

The rearrangement uses TRBV25-1 and TRBJ2-3; TRBD1 is a possible D gene (6 bases). The germline V gene has CDR1 MGHDK and CDR2 SYGVNS. Trimming removed 6 bases from V and 2 bases from J, with 15 bases in between. The CDR3 runs 15 residues. The CDR3 loop reads CASSGTKPNTDTQYF. In nucleotides, the CDR3 is TGTGCCAGCAGCGGGACAAAACCTAACACAGATACGCAGTATTTT.

CDR3 sequence: CASSVGTGVSSYEQYF. DNA for the CDR3: TGTGCCAGCAGCGTAGGCACAGGGGTCTCTTCCTACGAGCAGTACTTC. V usage is TRBV9 and J usage is TRBJ2-7; the match to TRBD1 covers 7 bases. J lost 1 base, V lost 0 bases, and 7 bases had no gene match. Germline CDR1 and CDR2: SGDLS and YYNGEE. This CDR3 comprises 16 residues. The complete variable domain, with remaining parts taken from reference TRBV9 and TRBJ2-7, reads DSGVTQTPKHLITATGQRVTLRCSPRSGDLSVYWYQQSLDQGLQFLIQYYNGEERAKGNILERFSAQQFPDLHSELNLSSLELGDSALYFCASSVGTGVSSYEQYFGPGTRLTVT.

The chain employs TRBV30 and TRBJ1-2; D is uncertain. The CDR3 is 13 residues long. From germline, CDR1 is GTSNPN and CDR2 SVGIG (reference sequence). Trimming cost V 3 bases and J 4 bases, with 12 bases left between them. DNA of the CDR3: TGTGCCTGGAGGCTTCAAGCTATCTATGGCTACACCTTC. Residues: CAWRLQAIYGYTF.

This chain joins TRBV6-5 and TRBJ2-5; D call uncertain. The CDR3 is made up of 14 amino acids. Germline CDR1 MNHEY, CDR2 SVGAGI. V lost 6 bases to trimming and J lost 2 bases, with 13 bases between them. The CDR3, as DNA: TGTGCCAGCAGCCCCGGGTTAATTCAAGAGACCCAGTACTTC. It codes for CASSPGLIQETQYF.

This chain connects TRBV4-1 to TRBJ1-2; D remains unclear. The CDR3 runs 13 residues. V was clipped by 1 base and J by 8 bases, with 11 bases between them. Germline V gene data show CDR1 as MGHRA and CDR2 as YSYEKL. CDR3 sequence reads: CASSQVGDWGYTF. The CDR3 DNA reads as TGCGCCAGCAGCCAAGTCGGAGATTGGGGCTACACCTTC.

The V gene is TRBV10-1, the J gene TRBJ1-3; 9 bases fit TRBD1. The V segment lost 5 bases and the J segment 1 base; nucleotides outside the gene matches: 3. The CDR3 runs 15 residues. CDR1 and CDR2 (germline): WNHNN, SYGVQD (reference sequence). In DNA, the CDR3 is TGCGCCAGCAGTCGGGACAGGGATTCTGGAAACACCATATATTTT. This sequence encodes CASSRDRDSGNTIYF.

Only one count was recorded for this clone. The chain uses TRBV30 and TRBJ2-3, with 13 positions matching TRBD2. Looked up from germline, CDR1 is GTSNPN and CDR2 is SVGIG (reference sequence). This CDR3 has 15 residues. V dropped 3 bases and J dropped 2; count of bases not matched to a gene: 2. The CDR3 region has the DNA TGTGCCTGGAGGACTAGCGGGGGGCCCACAGATACGCAGTATTTT. Amino acid sequence: CAWRTSGGPTDTQYF.

This chain uses TRBV11-1 with TRBJ2-7; 8 bases map to TRBD1. Germline V gene lookup returns CDR1 SGHAT and CDR2 FQDESV (reference sequence). The CDR3 spans 15 residues. With 5 bases clipped from V and 0 bases from J, the junction kept 6 bases outside the gene matches. CDR3 loop: CASSADRVPSYEQYF. In DNA, the CDR3 is TGTGCCAGCAGCGCGGACAGGGTCCCCTCCTACGAGCAGTACTTC.

This chain links TRBV5-1 with TRBJ2-7; 10 bases are shared with TRBD2. Per the germline V gene, CDR1 is SGHRS and CDR2 is YFSETQ. The CDR3 contains 13 residues. The J segment lost 7 bases and the V segment lost 0 bases, leaving 1 base of the junction unmatched. The CDR3 region is CASSLELAGEQYF. The CDR3 bases are TGCGCCAGCAGCTTGGAACTAGCGGGGGAGCAGTACTTC.